This T cell receptor (beta chain) was retrieved from a study of cytomegalovirus exposure and HLA in healthy donors (dated by TCRdb to about 2017). A note on the overall study: According to an earlier analysis of several hundred of the donors, some 180 million T cells yielded 117 million unique TCR beta sequences and 276 Gb of sequence data. An early release that covered several hundred HLA-typed donors contained 300 to 350 gigabases of sequencing data and tens of millions of unique TCR sequences. In addition to the first cohort of 666 subjects, a separate validation cohort of approximately 130 different subjects was used. To decide whether each TCR beta V gene segment behaved as functional or pseudogenic, an earlier analysis of 587 of the donors relied on high-throughput TCR beta sequencing. The number of typed donors differed by locus: roughly 629-640 for A, B, C, DRB1 and DQB1; 522 for DQA1; roughly 600 for DPA1; and about 450 for DPB1. The later analysis used no new phenotypic data to find candidate immune exposures, relying instead on TCR beta sequences and their occurrence across donors. Among the roughly 410 genotyped donors, around 79% belonged to the genetic ancestry cluster associated with self-reported Caucasian donors. A later genetic analysis took genome-wide SNP genotypes for about three fifths of the 666 donors and used that subset as a discovery cohort. On average, around 240,000 unique TCR beta nucleotide sequences were sequenced per donor among 300 to 500 genotyped donors of the cohort, with about 17% of those sequences being non-productive. The aim of the study was to test whether cataloging public T cell receptors could identify signatures of past pathogen exposure. In a later analysis, previously published TCR beta repertoires from several hundred donors were re-analyzed and high-resolution HLA genotyping was added so that TCR occurrence patterns could be studied. Using immunosequencing, the study profiled T cell repertoires from about 610 subjects and related those repertoires to cytomegalovirus serostatus. Alongside the repertoire data, information on donor age, sex, ethnicity and CMV serostatus was compiled. About five DR-DQ haplotypes were treated as single units for association and clustering because of strong linkage in the cohort. Class I and class II HLA loci were covered by the typing at four-digit resolution. All discovery cohort repertoires had been generated using a single sequencing platform. To predict cytomegalovirus infection status, the study brought together high-throughput TCR immunosequencing, statistical association of individual TCRs with disease status, and machine learning. Overall results and qualifications from the work: Presence/absence analyses assumed roughly uniform sequencing depth across donors, an assumption that may not hold. Because counts were too low, 15 to 20 rarely observed V segments, including chromosome 9 orphons, were excluded from the earlier analysis of under 650 of the donors. When HLA alleles, especially DR and DQ, strongly co-occurred, TCR associations were difficult to assign to individual alleles. This cohort had only TCR beta chains sequenced, and the lack of alpha or paired-chain data limited which features could be detected. Across donors, most TCR sequences were observed very rarely, whereas some public TCRs were present in many individuals. Broadly in line with IMGT annotations, most TCR beta V segments showed up in productive rearrangements about 90% or about 30% of the time in an earlier analysis of several hundred of the donors. Immune exposure information for the cohort was limited to CMV serostatus. It was suggested by the authors that the approach could potentially be generalized to other disease states and immunological phenotypes. According to a later analysis, most CMV-associated TCR beta chains appeared to be HLA-restricted, and the HLA associations seemed to be driven largely by CMV exposure. Because HLA typing was unavailable for some donors at each locus, only the typed subset was used in association tests. Some IMGT-functional V segments, including TRBV6-2 and TRBV6-3, could not be distinguished by the 87-base-pair reads and were therefore excluded. In a later analysis, around 17,000 TCR beta sequences were associated with specific HLA alleles at a false discovery rate of 0.05. A further reported finding was that TCR beta sequences accurately predicted the HLA-A and HLA-B alleles for most subjects in the first cohort. A later genetic analysis reported fewer N-insertions in productive TCRs among donors in an Asian-associated ancestry cluster than the roughly 670-donor mean. Cytomegalovirus status was reported to be diagnosed by the classifier with high specificity and sensitivity in both the original and validation cohorts. A cluster of highly shared sequence variants was judged likely to represent a technical artifact of the sequencing pipeline. A later analysis reported that several top co-occurrence clusters appeared linked to parvovirus B19, influenza, CMV and Epstein-Barr virus. Three of the identified cytomegalovirus-associated TCR beta chains were confirmed in vitro to be specific for cytomegalovirus antigens. In a later analysis, the rate of TCR association differed among HLA loci, with DRB1 alleles having the most associated TCRs and HLA-C alleles having the fewest. A later analysis found that HLA-associated TCR beta chains were more clonally expanded and had lower generation probabilities than equally common non-associated chains. Linkage disequilibrium might explain the correlated functional status among segregating V segments, but an unknown experimental factor could not be ruled out. V-gene and J-gene trimming of TCR beta chains was associated with a missense DCLRE1C variant in a later genetic analysis, and the association was replicated in an independent cohort. The study listed around 160 TCR beta chains as associated with cytomegalovirus.

The cohort comprised around 700 healthy bone marrow donors. Cohort members were all nominally healthy when sampled, although unrecorded immune exposures were likely present. The donor tested CMV seronegative and was one of the 352 seronegative cohort members. Every donor gave a peripheral blood sample, and the peripheral blood mononuclear cells from that sample were used for TCR beta sequencing. Genomic DNA was extracted from the blood cell samples with the Qiagen DNeasy Blood Extraction Kit. About this clone: Its binding antigen is unknown. Qualities for individual bases were not recorded, and no much larger clone is one base off.

V is cut by 3 bases and J by 4 bases, and the space between the germline ends is 16 bases. Including cysteine and phenylalanine, the CDR3 has 15 amino acids. Only CDR3 DNA remains: 45 bases, in frame from the first base. From a lookup of the germline V gene, CDR1 and CDR2 are MNHNS and SASEGT. The method was the immunoSEQ multiplex PCR assay. A mixture of 60 forward primers for TCR Vbeta segments and 13 reverse primers for TCR Jbeta segments was used in the multiplex PCR. The CDR3 region of rearranged TCR beta genes was amplified from genomic DNA with a multiplex PCR assay. Amplified TCR beta libraries were sequenced as 87-base-pair reads on the Illumina HiSeq System. Per the original workflow: A later analysis counted 65 million to 90 million unique TCR beta chains across the 650 to 700 repertoires, and some 11 million of these chains were shared by at least two donors. Raw reads were error-corrected and collapsed into unique sequences with a nearest-neighbor algorithm that merged closely related sequences to remove PCR and sequencing errors. To assign V, D and J gene segments, CDR3 sequences were aligned to IMGT reference sequences. For a sequence to be retained, a match of at least six nucleotides was required to both a V gene segment and a J gene segment. A rearrangement was called productive if the CDR3 had no stop codons and remained in frame with V and J, and every other rearrangement was called non-productive. CDR3 was defined according to IMGT convention as the region running from the second conserved V-encoded cysteine to the conserved J-encoded phenylalanine. The earlier analysis of some 540 of the donors excluded any sequence lacking an unambiguous match to a single V gene segment. An earlier analysis of 587 of the donors classified V segments as functional when productive rearrangements were above 56.7% and as segregating when the standard deviation between donors was above 5%. To diagnose cytomegalovirus status from the catalog of TCR beta chain sequences, a statistical classification framework was built. V and J gene assignment, in a later analysis, came from comparing TCR nucleotide sequences with IMGT/GENE-DB human TR gene sequences. Using the TCRdist pipeline, a later analysis assigned CDR3 sequences along with most-parsimonious VDJ recombination scenarios. In a later analysis, every TCR beta chain was defined by the combination of its CDR3 amino acid sequence and its V-gene family, and reads without a unique V-gene family were dropped. To address suspected cross-contamination and a sequencing artifact, a later analysis removed around 590 highly shared, low-generation-probability nucleotide sequences. In a later analysis, a clonal expansion index for each public chain was calculated from normalized within-repertoire ranks of inferred template counts. A later analysis computed generation probabilities with a VDJ recombination model fitted to out-of-frame rearrangements, and checked the results against IGoR. In a later analysis, TCR-TCR, TCR-HLA and TCR-CMV co-occurrence was scored with hypergeometric tests, and a repertoire-size bias correction was applied to TCR pairs. To estimate false discovery rates, a later analysis permuted the HLA or CMV assignments 20 times. In a later analysis, co-occurring TCRs were grouped with DBSCAN, and TCRdist sequence similarity was added when clustering was performed within HLA-allele-positive subsets. Co-occurrence clustering excluded repertoires with fewer than 30,000 or more than 120,000 public chains, plus five with anomalous nucleotide sharing. TCRdb stores this immuneACCESS table with in-frame sequences only. Part of the clones is absent; in the studies checked, under half of the shortfall reflects unresolved V genes, and no reason is known for the rest. Clone size and V and J calls were adopted from that table, with D and trimming inferred from the DNA. The sample contains hundreds of thousands of clones, under 80% of them found a single time. 1.8% of the sample goes to the ten largest clones.

Sequencing used PBMCs. This TCR derives from a woman aged 25 to 39 in good health and CMV-seronegative. Recombination joined TRBV6-1 with TRBJ2-7, with TRBD2 tentatively as D gene (6 bases match). CDR3 protein: CASSDSLEGRYEQYF. The nucleotide sequence is TGTGCCAGCAGTGATTCCCTGGAGGGTAGGTACGAGCAGTACTTC.